The clone carrying this TCR beta chain appeared a few times. Antigen specificity is unknown. CDR1 and CDR2 (germline): SEHNR, FQNEAQ (reference sequence). Trimming stripped 5 bases from V and 5 bases from J, with 13 bases between. The CDR3 extends over 13 amino acids. TCRdb fed the reads into MiXCR, producing one record per CDR3 protein. The table lists around 450,000 distinct CDR3 sequences, roughly 30% of them singletons. The sample comes from a study of T cell repertoires in cytomegalovirus infection. Study overall: Based on public TCR beta signatures, there were indications of CMV infection and of a matching HLA type.

General study findings and limits: CMV carriers having the relevant HLA were flagged by cumulative public TCR beta family frequency. The ex vivo response was dominated by HLA-C-restricted CMV-specific TCR beta clonotypes.

The source is a human donor in good health (CMV status not recorded). Some clones in this sample may be carry-over from other donors' samples. The specimen sequenced was PBMCs. This chain joins TRBV7-9 and TRBJ2-7; possibly TRBD2 for D (6 bases). The CDR3 here is CASSSTSLDEQYF. CDR3 sequence (DNA): TGTGCCAGCAGCAGCACTAGCTTAGACGAGCAGTACTTC.